A selection of T cell receptor beta chains follows, all from one sample in a study of shared clonotypes between healthy human individuals. Repertoires were generated with immunoSEQ multiplex PCR, while TCRdb's copy carries only in-frame clones and drops some. The sample carries roughly 1.5 million clones, approximately 98% recorded once. Source material: naive CD4+ T cells sorted from blood. Every receptor here comes from a young man in good health. The CDR3 runs from the conserved cysteine through the conserved F or W. The order of the fields is clone size, J gene, V gene, D gene, CDR3 length, CDR3 DNA, CDR3 protein. A D gene is named only where the DNA matches it firmly. The size entry is marked missing in some rows and otherwise reads once, few, many or a size class.

-,TRBJ2-7,TRBV6-5,-,14,TGTGCCAGCAGTTTGTTGGGGTTGTTAGGTGAGCAGTACTTC,CASSLLGLLGEQYF
-,TRBJ2-1,TRBV18,TRBD2,20,TGTGCCAGCTCACCAGAGGGACTAGCGGGAGTTGTGGGGTATTACAATGAGCAGTTCTTC,CASSPEGLAGVVGYYNEQFF
-,TRBJ2-7,TRBV10-3,TRBD1,13,TGTGCCATCAGGGGACAGGCGTCCTACGAGCAGTACTTC,CAIRGQASYEQYF
-,TRBJ2-3,TRBV11-2,TRBD2,17,TGTGCCAGCAGCTACTATCCCCCCCGGACTAGCTCAGATACGCAGTATTTT,CASSYYPPRTSSDTQYF
-,TRBJ1-1,TRBV27,-,16,TGTGCCAGCAGTTGGTCTCCCTCATTGAGTAACACTGAAGCTTTCTTT,CASSWSPSLSNTEAFF
-,TRBJ2-7,TRBV27,TRBD2,16,TGTGCCAGCAGTACCCTCAGACTAGCGGGGAGCTACGAGCAGTACTTC,CASSTLRLAGSYEQYF
once,TRBJ2-7,TRBV6-5,-,15,TGTGCCAGCAGTTACTCGATTTGGCTAGCAGCCGAGCAGTACTTC,CASSYSIWLAAEQYF
-,TRBJ2-2,TRBV11-3,-,15,TGTGCCAGCAGCCCATCGGGTCTACCGGCCGGGGAGCTGTTTTTT,CASSPSGLPAGELFF
-,TRBJ2-7,TRBV11-2,-,13,TGTGCCAGCACCCCTTCCCTCCGGGACAACCCGTACTTC,CASTPSLRDNPYF
-,TRBJ2-5,TRBV28,-,14,TGTGCCAGCAGACTCGGACAGTCTCAAGAGACCCAGTACTTC,CASRLGQSQETQYF
once,TRBJ2-7,TRBV4-3,-,13,TGCGCCAGCAGCCAAGAGTTGGGAAGGGAGCAGTACTTC,CASSQELGREQYF
-,TRBJ1-1,TRBV5-1,TRBD1,17,TGCGCCAGCAGCTTGGCCAACGGACAGGGAGGAGGCACTGAAGCTTTCTTT,CASSLANGQGGGTEAFF
-,TRBJ1-2,TRBV9,-,15,TGTGCCAGCAGCGTATCCCCGGACGGGAGCTATGGCTACACCTTC,CASSVSPDGSYGYTF
-,TRBJ2-7,TRBV6-6,-,14,TGTGCCAGCAGAACCACCGCAGGGTCCTACGAGCAGTACTTC,CASRTTAGSYEQYF
-,TRBJ2-2,TRBV11-2,-,14,TGTGCCAGCAGTTCCGGGATTCCTTCCGGGGAGCTGTTTTTT,CASSSGIPSGELFF
-,TRBJ2-7,TRBV4-3,TRBD2,17,TGCGCCAGCAGCCAAGATGGAGTAGCGGGAGGGACCTACGAGCAGTACTTC,CASSQDGVAGGTYEQYF
-,TRBJ1-5,TRBV19,-,11,TGTGCCAGTAGTTCCCAGGGGCCCCAGCATTTT,CASSSQGPQHF
-,TRBJ2-3,TRBV11-2,TRBD1,16,TGTGCCAGCAGCAAGCGTCAGGGGGCGCGTACAGATACGCAGTATTTT,CASSKRQGARTDTQYF
-,TRBJ2-3,TRBV12-2,-,15,TGTGCAAGTCGAGGGGTAGCGGCTAGCACAGATACGCAGTATTTT,CASRGVAASTDTQYF
-,TRBJ1-5,TRBV19,TRBD1,15,TGTGCCAGTAGTATTTTACAGGGGAGCAATCAGCCCCAGCATTTT,CASSILQGSNQPQHF
-,TRBJ2-5,TRBV28,TRBD1,15,TGTGCCAGCAGTTATCCGGGACAGGGGAAAGAGACCCAGTACTTC,CASSYPGQGKETQYF
-,TRBJ2-7,TRBV27,TRBD2,17,TGTGCCAGCAGTTTCTTGAAAGCCCGGGGGGGCTCCTACGAGCAGTACTTC,CASSFLKARGGSYEQYF
-,TRBJ2-7,TRBV7-8,TRBD1,16,TGTGCCAGCAGCACAAGACCAGGGGGCGCGTTCCACGAGCAGTACTTC,CASSTRPGGAFHEQYF
-,TRBJ1-5,TRBV6-6,-,14,TGTGCCAGCAGTTACAGGGAACGGAATCAGCCCCAGCATTTT,CASSYRERNQPQHF
-,TRBJ1-2,TRBV6-5,-,16,TGTGCCAGCAGTTACGTTGGAGTGGGGACTAACTATGGCTACACCTTC,CASSYVGVGTNYGYTF
once,TRBJ2-1,TRBV7-6,TRBD2,14,TGTGCCAGCAGCTTAACTAGCGGATACAATGAGCAGTTCTTC,CASSLTSGYNEQFF
-,TRBJ2-7,TRBV5-5,TRBD2,13,TGTGCCAGCAGCTACCGGGACTACTACGAGCAGTACTTC,CASSYRDYYEQYF
-,TRBJ2-1,TRBV6-5,TRBD1,13,TGTGCCAGCAGCCGGGACAGTAACAATGAGCAGTTCTTC,CASSRDSNNEQFF
-,TRBJ2-1,TRBV27,TRBD1,17,TGTGCCAGCAGTGCGGGACAGGGGTTCAGCTCCTACAATGAGCAGTTCTTC,CASSAGQGFSSYNEQFF
-,TRBJ2-3,TRBV7-6,-,13,TGTGCCAGCAGCTTAGCTGTGGCAGATACGCAGTATTTT,CASSLAVADTQYF
-,TRBJ2-5,TRBV28,TRBD1,14,TGTGCCAGCAGTTACCGGGACAGGGAAGAGACCCAGTACTTC,CASSYRDREETQYF
-,TRBJ2-5,TRBV25-1,-,14,TGTGCCAGCAGTGAATCCAGGGGACAAGAGACCCAGTACTTC,CASSESRGQETQYF
-,TRBJ1-5,TRBV7-8,-,14,TGTGCCAGCAGCTTAGTGGGAGGGATTCAGCCCCAGCATTTT,CASSLVGGIQPQHF
-,TRBJ2-7,TRBV28,-,11,TGTGCCAGCAAATCCAACTACGAGCAGTACTTC,CASKSNYEQYF
-,TRBJ2-3,TRBV27,-,15,TGTGCCAGCAGTCCTCGGGACAAAAGCACAGATACGCAGTATTTT,CASSPRDKSTDTQYF
-,TRBJ2-1,TRBV5-6,-,14,TGTGCCAGCAGCTTCAGGGGACCCCCAGGTGAGCAGTTCTTC,CASSFRGPPGEQFF
-,TRBJ2-3,TRBV27,-,16,TGTGCCAGCAGTTTACCGGGCGGGCTAAGCACAGATACGCAGTATTTT,CASSLPGGLSTDTQYF
-,TRBJ2-7,TRBV7-2,-,15,TGTGCCAGCAGCTTATCTGGCGGGAACTTCCGCGAGCAGTACTTC,CASSLSGGNFREQYF
-,TRBJ2-3,TRBV29-1,TRBD2,16,TGCAGCGTTGGCGGTCCGACTAGCGGTACCACAGATACGCAGTATTTT,CSVGGPTSGTTDTQYF
-,TRBJ2-7,TRBV6-5,TRBD2,15,TGTGCCAGCAGTCTTAGCGGGAGGGCCGGGTACGAGCAGTACTTC,CASSLSGRAGYEQYF
-,TRBJ2-2,TRBV2,-,15,TGTGCCAGCAGTTCACAGGTAGCGCCCGCCGGGGAGCTGTTTTTT,CASSSQVAPAGELFF
once,TRBJ2-1,TRBV5-1,TRBD2,16,TGCGCCAGCAGCTTGGCTGGGCGGGAGGTCTACAATGAGCAGTTCTTC,CASSLAGREVYNEQFF
-,TRBJ2-5,TRBV11-3,TRBD1,18,TGTGCCAGCAGCTTAGGAGACCGGGGGACAGGGTACTCGGAGACCCAGTACTTC,CASSLGDRGTGYSETQYF
-,TRBJ2-5,TRBV5-1,TRBD2,17,TGCGCCAGCAGCGTAGGACTAGCGGGAGCTGGCGGAGAGACCCAGTACTTC,CASSVGLAGAGGETQYF
-,TRBJ2-1,TRBV9,TRBD2,16,TGTGCCAGCAGCGTGGGTACTAGCGGGAGTTTTAATGAGCAGTTCTTC,CASSVGTSGSFNEQFF
-,TRBJ2-2,TRBV5-1,-,14,TGCGCCAGCAGCCGATCGGGTCTAACCGGGGAGCTGTTTTTT,CASSRSGLTGELFF
few,TRBJ1-5,TRBV14,-,13,TGTGCCAGCAGCCCCTATAGCAATCAGCCCCAGCATTTT,CASSPYSNQPQHF
-,TRBJ1-4,TRBV5-4,TRBD1,15,TGTGCCAGCAGTCCCGGACAGGGAAGGAGTGAAAAACTGTTTTTT,CASSPGQGRSEKLFF
-,TRBJ2-1,TRBV6-6,-,13,TGTGCCAGCAGTTCGACAGGTCACAATGAGCAGTTCTTC,CASSSTGHNEQFF
-,TRBJ2-7,TRBV28,TRBD1,13,TGTGCCAGCAGAGGGACAGGGATCTACGAGCAGTACTTC,CASRGTGIYEQYF
once,TRBJ2-5,TRBV28,-,16,TGTGCCAGCAGTTTATTTTATGACAGGAGTCAAGAGACCCAGTACTTC,CASSLFYDRSQETQYF
-,TRBJ1-5,TRBV19,TRBD1,16,TGTGCCAGTAGTATTTTGGGGACAGGGGGCGATCAGCCCCAGCATTTT,CASSILGTGGDQPQHF
-,TRBJ2-3,TRBV9,-,14,TGTGCCAGCAGCGTTTTAGGGGGGACAGATACGCAGTATTTT,CASSVLGGTDTQYF
-,TRBJ2-5,TRBV5-1,-,18,TGCGCCAGCAGCTTGGGCCGGGACGGGATCCGAGATAAAGAGACCCAGTACTTC,CASSLGRDGIRDKETQYF
once,TRBJ2-2,TRBV9,-,15,TGTGCCAGCAGCGTAGGGCCCCCGAACACCGGGGAGCTGTTTTTT,CASSVGPPNTGELFF